This TCR beta chain was sequenced during a study of shared clonotypes between healthy human individuals. This clone was detected only a few times. What it binds is not known. Overall study findings and caveats: Depth was large, yet rarefaction showed that sorted-subset sequencing was incomplete. Relative to clonotypes present in all four donors, those not shared had lower generation probabilities.

Per germline, CDR1 LNHDA and CDR2 SQIVND (reference sequence). The CDR3 is 16 amino acids. Trimming cost V 4 bases and J 4 bases; bases outside gene matches: 13. Data came from immunoSEQ multiplex PCR; TCRdb stores just in-frame clones and leaves some out. This sample has millions of clones, with 93% found just once. CD45RA+ naive and CD45RA-negative memory subsets were separated from CD4+ cells. The receptor was derived from a man younger than 35 in good health. Some clones in this sample may be carry-over from other donors' samples. V and J are TRBV19 and TRBJ2-7; 7 bases agree with TRBD2. Sequencing input: naive CD4+ T cells from PBMCs. Subset meaning: CD45RA+ positively selected. CDR3 in amino acids: CASSTPGRAPEYEQYF. The CDR3 region has the DNA TGTGCCAGTAGTACTCCTGGGAGGGCCCCAGAGTACGAGCAGTACTTC.